This is a list of T cell receptor beta chains from one sample in a study of T cell responses to AZD1222 COVID-19 vaccine. The data were produced by immunoSEQ multiplex PCR, yet TCRdb's version contains in-frame clones alone and is incomplete. The sample shows more than 95,000 clones, roughly 89% of them seen only once. This specimen was peripheral blood, taken 28 days after the second AZD1222 dose. These receptors were obtained from an adult who received the AZD1222 COVID-19 vaccine. Each CDR3 is given with its conserved first and last residue. The D gene is left open where the match is weak. Clone size is not always given. Where it is, it says once, few, many or a class for expanded clones.

CDR3 DNA: TGTGCCAGCAGGCCTGGGACAGGCAATCAGCCCCAGCATTTT; CDR3 protein: CASRPGTGNQPQHF; D gene: TRBD1; J gene: TRBJ1-5; V gene: TRBV28; clone size: NA
CDR3 DNA: TGTGCCAGCAGGAGACAGGGGGCCCCCCTCACTGGCGAGCAGTACTTC; CDR3 protein: CASRRQGAPLTGEQYF; D gene: TRBD1; J gene: TRBJ2-7; V gene: TRBV7-9; clone size: NA
CDR3 DNA: TGTGCCAGCAGCTTGAGGACAGATACGCAGTATTTT; CDR3 protein: CASSLRTDTQYF; D gene: NA; J gene: TRBJ2-3; V gene: TRBV5-6; clone size: many
CDR3 DNA: TGTGCCAGCAGCTTGTCCCGGGAGTGGTCCTACGAGCAGTACTTC; CDR3 protein: CASSLSREWSYEQYF; D gene: NA; J gene: TRBJ2-7; V gene: TRBV7-2; clone size: NA
CDR3 DNA: TGTGCCAGCAGCTATGGACAAATCCAAGAGACCCAGTACTTC; CDR3 protein: CASSYGQIQETQYF; D gene: NA; J gene: TRBJ2-5; V gene: TRBV5-8; clone size: NA
CDR3 DNA: TGTGCCAGCAGTCTGGACAGGGGCTACGAGCAGTACTTC; CDR3 protein: CASSLDRGYEQYF; D gene: TRBD1; J gene: TRBJ2-7; V gene: TRBV28; clone size: once
CDR3 DNA: TGTGCCATCAGATCGACAGGGTTGAACACTGAAGCTTTCTTT; CDR3 protein: CAIRSTGLNTEAFF; D gene: TRBD1; J gene: TRBJ1-1; V gene: TRBV10-3; clone size: NA
CDR3 DNA: TGTGCCAGCAGTTTAACCGGGAGCTCCTATAATTCACCCCTCCACTTT; CDR3 protein: CASSLTGSSYNSPLHF; D gene: NA; J gene: TRBJ1-6; V gene: TRBV27; clone size: NA
CDR3 DNA: TGTGCCAGCAGCTGGACAGGGCTTAATTCACCCCTCCACTTT; CDR3 protein: CASSWTGLNSPLHF; D gene: TRBD1; J gene: TRBJ1-6; V gene: TRBV7-3; clone size: once
CDR3 DNA: TGTGCCAGCAGCCAAGGGGGGAGGGGTTGGACCGGGGAGCTGTTTTTT; CDR3 protein: CASSQGGRGWTGELFF; D gene: NA; J gene: TRBJ2-2; V gene: TRBV7-2; clone size: once
CDR3 DNA: TGCGCCAGCAGCTTTGGACAGGGTTCCTACGAGCAGTACTTC; CDR3 protein: CASSFGQGSYEQYF; D gene: TRBD1; J gene: TRBJ2-7; V gene: TRBV5-1; clone size: NA
CDR3 DNA: TGTGCCAGCAGCCCCTCTAGCGCCCGTACGAATGAGCAGTTCTTC; CDR3 protein: CASSPSSARTNEQFF; D gene: NA; J gene: TRBJ2-1; V gene: TRBV7-3; clone size: NA
CDR3 DNA: TGTGCCAGCGCCGTGCGCGGGAACCCACAAGAGACCCAGTACTTC; CDR3 protein: CASAVRGNPQETQYF; D gene: NA; J gene: TRBJ2-5; V gene: TRBV7-2; clone size: once
CDR3 DNA: TGTGCCAGCAGCTTTAGATCTGGGACAGGGGATGCTGAAGCTTTCTTT; CDR3 protein: CASSFRSGTGDAEAFF; D gene: TRBD1; J gene: TRBJ1-1; V gene: TRBV7-9; clone size: NA
CDR3 DNA: TGTGCCACCAGTGAAAAACTAGCGGGAGTCAACGAGCAGTACTTC; CDR3 protein: CATSEKLAGVNEQYF; D gene: TRBD2; J gene: TRBJ2-7; V gene: TRBV24-1; clone size: NA
CDR3 DNA: TGTGCCAGCAGCCAAGATTGGGGAGAGGTCATCAAGACCCAGTACTTC; CDR3 protein: CASSQDWGEVIKTQYF; D gene: NA; J gene: TRBJ2-5; V gene: TRBV3-1/TRBV3-2; clone size: NA
CDR3 DNA: TGTGCCAGCAGCGTAGTATCGGGAGATACGCAGTATTTT; CDR3 protein: CASSVVSGDTQYF; D gene: NA; J gene: TRBJ2-3; V gene: TRBV9; clone size: NA
CDR3 DNA: TGCGCCAGCAGTTTTCCGCGCGGGGGGCCCTCTGGAAACACCATATATTTT; CDR3 protein: CASSFPRGGPSGNTIYF; D gene: NA; J gene: TRBJ1-3; V gene: TRBV10-2; clone size: NA